This TCR beta chain emerged from a study of CD8+ T cells in alopecia areata. Treatment described: oral pan-JAK inhibitor, 5-10 mg twice daily. Extraction and reverse transcription of RNA yielded cDNA as the sequencing template. Using immunoSEQ multiplex PCR, the repertoire was profiled, and TCRdb retains in-frame clones only, with some absent. The table has approximately 210,000 clones, around 65% seen once. The germline V and J ends were trimmed by 1 base and 2 bases, with 21 bases remaining between them. The CDR3 spans 18 residues. Germline lookup yields CDR1 LNHDA and CDR2 SQIVND (reference sequence).

This sequence originates from a human donor with alopecia areata. Sequenced here: CD4+ T cells sorted from blood, sampled at week 4, from a patient treated with tofacitinib. The chain recombines TRBV19 with TRBJ2-7; the D gene could be TRBD1 or TRBD2 (5 bases each). The CDR3 DNA reads TGTGCCAGTAGTATAGCCTTCCGGGACGCCTTTCTTCCCTACGAGCAGTACTTC. Protein product: CASSIAFRDAFLPYEQYF.